The 32 T cell receptor beta chains reported below all come from one sample, sequenced in a study of T cells in Graves' hyperthyroidism and ophthalmopathy. Amplification of TCR beta CDR3 regions used RNA as the template. Researchers ran a first-round RT-PCR on the TCR CDR3 using the HTBI primer set. TCRdb independently ran MiXCR on the multiplex PCR reads; one entry per CDR3 protein. Counted here are roughly 500,000 distinct CDR3 sequences, about 16% occurring once; the ten biggest clones make up approximately 32%. Sequenced: blood. The receptors were gathered from a young woman with Graves' ophthalmopathy.

The V and J genes are TRBV4-3 and TRBJ1-5; no clear D gene. Trimming left V 3 bases short and J 6 bases short, with 9 bases between. The CDR3 covers 13 residues. Germline V gene sequence: CDR1 LGHNA, CDR2 YSLEER. The CDR3 DNA is TGCGCCAGCAGCCAGCGAGGTTTTCAGCCCCAGCATTTT. Translation: CASSQRGFQPQHF.

The sample holds many counts of this clonotype. This chain joins TRBV20-1 and TRBJ2-7, with D possibly TRBD2 on 6 matching bases. There are 13 residues in the CDR3. Germline loops: CDR1 DFQATT, CDR2 SNEGSKA (reference sequence). Deletions cut 3 bases from V and 7 bases from J, with 16 bases between. CDR3 region: CSARDLEGGEQYF. CDR3 nucleotides: TGCAGTGCTAGGGATCTGGAGGGAGGTGAGCAGTACTTC.

This clonotype was recorded many times. The V gene is TRBV7-3, the J gene TRBJ2-1, with 9 bases lining up with TRBD2. CDR1 SGHTA and CDR2 FQGTGA come from the germline V gene. This CDR3 is 15 amino acids long. V lost 2 bases, J lost 7 bases, and 6 bases stayed unmatched. CDR3 residues: CASSLRAGGPNEQFF. The CDR3 nucleotides are TGTGCCAGCAGCTTACGGGCGGGAGGGCCAAATGAGCAGTTCTTC.

This rearrangement joins TRBV20-1 to TRBJ2-5; 9 nucleotides line up with TRBD2. The CDR3 is made up of 14 amino acids. Germline V gene lookup returns CDR1 DFQATT and CDR2 SNEGSKA (reference sequence). Germline trimming cut 1 base from V and 5 bases from J; bases unmatched to any gene: 5. CDR3 amino acids: CSARGGLAGETQYF. As DNA, the CDR3 is TGCAGTGCTAGAGGGGGACTAGCTGGTGAGACCCAGTACTTC.

This clonotype came up many times. The chain carries TRBV30 and TRBJ2-1; D call uncertain. V shed 0 bases and J shed 5 bases, with 5 bases lying between them. Germline values: CDR1 GTSNPN, CDR2 SVGIG (reference sequence). The CDR3 covers 12 residues. CDR3 DNA: TGTGCCTGGAGTGTCCCCCACAATGAGCAGTTCTTC. It codes for CAWSVPHNEQFF.

This clonotype has a handful of counts. This chain joins TRBV6-2 or TRBV6-3 and TRBJ2-7; 11 positions match TRBD2. Trimming at V came to 1 base and at J to 1 base, leaving 15 bases not matched to a gene. Germline assignment: CDR1 MNHEY and CDR2 SVGEGT. The CDR3 runs 20 residues. The CDR3: CASSYYIGSLLAGVSYEQYF. The DNA for the CDR3 is TGTGCCAGCAGTTACTATATCGGCTCTCTACTAGCGGGAGTTTCCTACGAGCAGTACTTC.

Ten or more counts support this clonotype. The chain has TRBV28 and TRBJ2-2; 9 bases fit TRBD2. The length of the CDR3 is 16 residues. CDR1 is MDHEN and CDR2 is SYDVKM in the germline V gene. The V gene end was trimmed by 7 bases and the J gene end by 7 bases; junction bases not matched to a gene: 13. DNA of the CDR3: TGTGCCAGCAAAAGGGGCGGGACTAGCCCTCACGGGGAGCTGTTTTTT. It encodes CASKRGGTSPHGELFF.

This clonotype was detected many times. The V and J genes are TRBV20-1 and TRBJ1-2; no clear D gene. There are 11 residues in the CDR3. Trimming removed 1 base at V and 7 bases at J, with 7 bases between. Per germline, CDR1 DFQATT and CDR2 SNEGSKA (reference sequence). CDR3 amino acids: CSARGDRGYTF. The CDR3 nucleotides are TGCAGTGCTAGAGGGGATCGTGGCTACACCTTC.

The genes are TRBV19 and TRBJ2-2, with 11 bases aligning to TRBD2. This CDR3 has 16 residues. V lost 7 bases, J lost 1 base, and 5 bases stayed unmatched. Germline V gene data show CDR1 as LNHDA and CDR2 as SQIVND (reference sequence). CDR3 sequence reads: CASIWGTSGNTGELFF. The CDR3 DNA sequence: TGTGCCAGTATCTGGGGGACTAGCGGGAACACCGGGGAGCTGTTTTTT.

The table lists this clonotype with many counts. The chain carries TRBV28 and TRBJ2-7, with TRBD1 identical over 7 bases. J was trimmed by 2 bases and V by 4 bases; bases with no gene match: 8. This CDR3 contains 15 residues. Per the germline V gene, CDR1 is MDHEN and CDR2 is SYDVKM. CDR3 amino acids: CASSSLNRGTYEQYF. The DNA for the CDR3 is TGTGCCAGCAGTTCGTTGAACAGGGGAACCTACGAGCAGTACTTC.

This clonotype was detected many times. The rearrangement joins TRBV7-2 to TRBJ2-7, with TRBD1 identical over 7 bases. Germline V CDR1 and CDR2: SGHTA, FQGNSA. CDR3 length: 14 residues. The junction had 6 bases not matched to a gene; V was cut back by 5 bases and J by 2 bases. DNA for the CDR3: TGTGCCAGCAGCCCAAGGGACAGTACCTACGAGCAGTACTTC. Residues: CASSPRDSTYEQYF.

This clonotype was found many times. The gene calls are TRBV20-1 and TRBJ1-1, with D maybe TRBD1 (5 bases). This CDR3 contains 13 residues. Trimming took off 5 bases at V and 0 bases at J, with 10 bases between the two ends. Germline V lookup: CDR1 DFQATT, CDR2 SNEGSKA (reference sequence). As DNA, the CDR3 is TGCAGTGCTCGTCTGACAGTGAACACTGAAGCTTTCTTT. The encoded protein is CSARLTVNTEAFF.

The V call is TRBV7-3, the J call TRBJ2-2; 10 bases line up with TRBD2. The CDR3 spans 16 residues. The trim removed 6 bases at V and 1 base at J, leaving 5 bases unmatched. Looked up from germline, CDR1 is SGHTA and CDR2 is FQGTGA. CDR3 region: CASSFGTSVNTGELFF. CDR3 in DNA: TGTGCCAGCAGTTTCGGGACTAGCGTGAACACCGGGGAGCTGTTTTTT.

The chain recombines TRBV6-5 with TRBJ2-1, with 10 nucleotides matching TRBD2. The CDR3 contains 14 residues. After removal of 0 bases from V and 9 bases from J, the junction contained 2 bases not matched to a gene. The germline CDR1 and CDR2 sequences are MNHEY and SVGAGI. CDR3 coding DNA: TGTGCCAGCAGTTACTCGGGACTAGCGAGTGAGCAGTTCTTC. Translating gives CASSYSGLASEQFF.

This clonotype has at least ten counts. V usage is TRBV4-3 and J usage is TRBJ2-1, with D perhaps matching TRBD1 (6 bases). The V gene lost 0 bases and the J gene lost 8 bases, with 20 bases spanning the gap. In germline, CDR1 is LGHNA, CDR2 YSLEER. CDR3 length: 17 residues. The CDR3 DNA is TGCGCCAGCAGCCAAGATCAGGGGACACCTGAATGGCATGAGCAGTTCTTC. Translation gives CASSQDQGTPEWHEQFF.

This clonotype has only a few counts. The rearrangement uses TRBV5-1 and TRBJ2-5; 10 bases line up with TRBD2. Germline CDR1 reads SGHRS; CDR2 reads YFSETQ. Trimming removed 1 base from V and 1 base from J; junction bases left unmatched: 4. CDR3 length equals 16 residues. CDR3 amino acids: CASSLFLAGAQETQYF. CDR3 coding DNA: TGCGCCAGCAGCTTGTTTCTAGCGGGAGCCCAAGAGACCCAGTACTTC.

This clonotype has more than one count but fewer than ten. At one boundary the junction diverges from the germline segment, which might be a read error. The gene calls are TRBV6-1 and TRBJ2-7, with a weak D call TRBD2 (6 bases). The germline gives CDR1 MNHNS, CDR2 SASEGT. This CDR3 contains 13 residues. The CDR3 loop is CASSVAESYGQYF. The CDR3 DNA follows: TGTGCCAGCAGTGTAGCGGAATCCTACGGGCAGTACTTC.

The CDR3 nucleotides read TGTGCCAGCAGCCAAGCCCTAGTTTATTCACCCCTCCACTTT. Translated, it gives CASSQALVYSPLHF. The chain is built from TRBV14 and TRBJ1-6; D ambiguous. The CDR3 sequence is 14 residues long. Germline V lookup: CDR1 SGHDN, CDR2 FVKESK. V was pared by 1 base and J by 8 bases, with 9 bases between.

This clonotype appeared a few times. The chain uses TRBV6-2 or TRBV6-3 and TRBJ2-2; 7 nucleotides match TRBD1. CDR1 is MNHEY and CDR2 is SVGEGT in the germline V gene. The CDR3 spans 15 residues. V was pared by 6 bases and J by 6 bases, with 10 bases of the junction left unmatched. In DNA form, the CDR3 reads TGTGCCAGCAGCCAGCACCAGACAGGGCCCGGGGAGCTGTTTTTT. Protein sequence: CASSQHQTGPGELFF.

This clonotype was detected ten times or more. The rearrangement joins TRBV11-2 to TRBJ2-1; D gene unclear. Germline CDR1 reads SGHAT; CDR2 reads FQNNGV. V gave up 5 bases and J gave up 5 bases, with 4 bases separating them. This CDR3 is 11 amino acids long. CDR3: CASSPDNEQFF. CDR3 nucleotides: TGTGCCAGCAGCCCCGACAATGAGCAGTTCTTC. The full variable domain, with the rest looked up from reference TRBV11-2 and TRBJ2-1, is EAGVAQSPRYKIIEKRQSVAFWCNPISGHATLYWYQQILGQGPKLLIQFQNNGVVDDSQLPKDRFSAERLKGVDSTLKIQPAKLEDSAVYLCASSPDNEQFFGPGTRLTVL.

This clonotype occurred once. The V and J genes are TRBV7-9 and TRBJ2-1; possible D gene TRBD2, 5 bases. The CDR3 runs 15 residues. V was cut by 6 bases and J by 8 bases, with 20 bases left in between. Looked up from germline, CDR1 is SEHNR and CDR2 is FQNEAQ (reference sequence). CDR3 in amino acids: CASSPRNSGIDEQFF. The CDR3 DNA reads TGTGCCAGCAGTCCGCGAAACTCGGGGATCGATGAGCAGTTCTTC.

This clonotype was observed a few times. V is TRBV2 and J is TRBJ2-2; TRBD1 agrees at 7 bases. CDR1 and CDR2 (germline): SNHLY, FYNNEI. This CDR3 is built from 17 residues. Trimming removed 4 bases from V and 4 bases from J; junction bases left unmatched: 12. The CDR3 sequence: CASSAPQGRGLTGELFF. CDR3 in DNA: TGTGCCAGCAGTGCGCCCCAGGGTAGGGGGCTCACCGGGGAGCTGTTTTTT.

This clonotype was picked up a small number of times. CDR3 nucleotide sequence: TGTGCCAGCTCAATGACCGGGACAGGGTTGACAGATACGCAGTATTTT. It is translated as CASSMTGTGLTDTQYF. The chain links TRBV18 to TRBJ2-3, with 9 bases identical to TRBD1. Germline trimming cut 5 bases from V and 3 bases from J; bases unmatched to any gene: 9. The CDR3 loop spans 16 amino acids. In germline, CDR1 is KGHSH, CDR2 LQKENI. The variable domain in full, with the rest retrieved from reference TRBV18 and TRBJ2-3, is NAGVMQNPRHLVRRRGQEARLRCSPMKGHSHVYWYRQLPEEGLKFMVYLQKENIIDESGMPKERFSAEFPKEGPSILRIQQVVRGDSAAYFCASSMTGTGLTDTQYFGPGTRLTVL.

This rearrangement joins TRBV4-3 to TRBJ1-3; 9 bases align to TRBD1. Germline values: CDR1 LGHNA, CDR2 YSLEER. The CDR3 length is 16 residues. Trimming removed 4 bases from V and 2 bases from J; junction bases left unmatched: 6. For the CDR3, the DNA is TGCGCCAGCAGCCGATCCGGGACAGGGCCTGGAAACACCATATATTTT. This gives the protein CASSRSGTGPGNTIYF.

The chain's CDR3 is CASSLQEGTEAFF. In DNA form, the CDR3 reads TGCGCCAGCAGCTTACAGGAGGGGACTGAAGCTTTCTTT. V and J are TRBV5-1 and TRBJ1-1, with a weak D call TRBD1 (5 bases). The germline gives CDR1 SGHRS, CDR2 YFSETQ. Deletions cut 2 bases from V and 5 bases from J, with 10 bases between. The length of the CDR3 is 13 residues.

This clonotype was seen ten or more times. The gene calls are TRBV20-1 and TRBJ2-5; D is unresolved. Between the trimmed V and J ends, which lost 3 bases and 5 bases, there was a span of 16 bases. Germline CDR1 DFQATT, CDR2 SNEGSKA (reference sequence). The CDR3 contains 14 residues. The CDR3 coding sequence is TGCAGTGCTAGTTTTCCATCCGGGTGGGAGACCCAGTACTTC. It encodes CSASFPSGWETQYF.

This clonotype was recorded many times. The J gene is TRBJ1-1, the V gene TRBV28, with D unclear. V was cut by 3 bases and J by 5 bases, with 7 bases left in between. CDR3 length: 12 amino acids. From germline, CDR1 is MDHEN and CDR2 SYDVKM. CDR3 in amino acids: CASSLGWTEAFF. CDR3 bases: TGTGCCAGCAGTTTGGGGTGGACTGAAGCTTTCTTT.

The sample holds many counts of this clonotype. This rearrangement joins TRBV7-3 to TRBJ2-7, with 7 bases lining up with TRBD2. V gave up 5 bases and J gave up 6 bases; unmatched junction bases: 7. The CDR3 is made up of 13 amino acids. Germline V CDR1 and CDR2: SGHTA, FQGTGA. The DNA of the CDR3 is TGTGCCAGCAGCCCGGGCGGCGGGGGCGAGCAGTACTTC. This codes for CASSPGGGGEQYF.

This clonotype was picked up many times. The V gene is TRBV28, the J gene TRBJ1-2, with a tentative D call TRBD1 (6 bases). Germline CDR1 is MDHEN and CDR2 is SYDVKM. This CDR3 is 12 amino acids long. Trimming stripped 9 bases from V and 3 bases from J, with 11 bases between. Written as DNA, the CDR3 is TGTGCCAGTGGACAGAGGGACTATGGCTACACCTTC. It translates to CASGQRDYGYTF.

A few counts support this clonotype. The genes are TRBV6-1 and TRBJ1-4, with D unresolved. Per the germline V gene, CDR1 is MNHNS and CDR2 is SASEGT. Trimming took off 7 bases at V and 0 bases at J, with 9 bases between the two ends. The CDR3 has 14 residues. CDR3 sequence: CASTSPTTNEKLFF. The CDR3 DNA follows: TGTGCCAGCACCTCGCCGACAACTAATGAAAAACTGTTTTTT.

Many counts were recorded for this clonotype. The gene calls are TRBV12-3 or TRBV12-4 and TRBJ1-2; 12 bases match TRBD1. CDR3 size: 15 residues. Trimming took 8 bases from V and 4 from J; bases not matched to a gene: 8. The CDR3 here is CASGTGGLLGYGYTF. CDR3 nucleotides: TGTGCCAGCGGGACAGGGGGCTTGCTGGGCTATGGCTACACCTTC.

The CDR3 reads CASSSPTGADTQYF. The CDR3 nucleotides are TGTGCCAGCAGTTCCCCCACGGGAGCAGATACGCAGTATTTT. The rearrangement links TRBV27 to TRBJ2-3; a weak D match, TRBD2 (6 bases). Germline values: CDR1 MNHEY, CDR2 SMNVEV (reference sequence). V shed 4 bases and J shed 4 bases, with 12 bases lying between them. CDR3 length: 14 amino acids.